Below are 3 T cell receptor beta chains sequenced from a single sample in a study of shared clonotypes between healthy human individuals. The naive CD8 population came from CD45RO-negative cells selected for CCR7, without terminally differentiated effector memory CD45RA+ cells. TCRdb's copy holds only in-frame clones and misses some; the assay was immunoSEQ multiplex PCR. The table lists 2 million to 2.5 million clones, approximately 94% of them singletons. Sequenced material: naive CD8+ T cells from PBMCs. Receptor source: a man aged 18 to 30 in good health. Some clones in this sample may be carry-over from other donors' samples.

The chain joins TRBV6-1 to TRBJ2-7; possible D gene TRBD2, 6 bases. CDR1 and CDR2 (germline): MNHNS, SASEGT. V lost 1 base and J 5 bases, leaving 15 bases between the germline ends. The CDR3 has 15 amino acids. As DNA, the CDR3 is TGTGCCAGCAGTGAAGGCGAGGAGGGACCGAACGAGCAGTACTTC. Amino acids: CASSEGEEGPNEQYF.

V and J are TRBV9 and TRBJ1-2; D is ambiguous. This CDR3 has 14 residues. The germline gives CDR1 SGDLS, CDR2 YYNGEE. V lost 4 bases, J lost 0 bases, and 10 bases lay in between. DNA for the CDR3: TGTGCCAGCAGCCCCCGCGGGGCTAACTATGGCTACACCTTC. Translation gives CASSPRGANYGYTF.

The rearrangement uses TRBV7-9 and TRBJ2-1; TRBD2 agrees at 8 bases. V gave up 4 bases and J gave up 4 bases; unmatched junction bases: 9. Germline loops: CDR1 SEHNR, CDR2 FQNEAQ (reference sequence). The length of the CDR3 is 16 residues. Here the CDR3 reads CASSSRSGSGYNEQFF. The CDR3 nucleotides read TGTGCCAGCAGCTCGAGGAGCGGGAGTGGTTACAATGAGCAGTTCTTC.